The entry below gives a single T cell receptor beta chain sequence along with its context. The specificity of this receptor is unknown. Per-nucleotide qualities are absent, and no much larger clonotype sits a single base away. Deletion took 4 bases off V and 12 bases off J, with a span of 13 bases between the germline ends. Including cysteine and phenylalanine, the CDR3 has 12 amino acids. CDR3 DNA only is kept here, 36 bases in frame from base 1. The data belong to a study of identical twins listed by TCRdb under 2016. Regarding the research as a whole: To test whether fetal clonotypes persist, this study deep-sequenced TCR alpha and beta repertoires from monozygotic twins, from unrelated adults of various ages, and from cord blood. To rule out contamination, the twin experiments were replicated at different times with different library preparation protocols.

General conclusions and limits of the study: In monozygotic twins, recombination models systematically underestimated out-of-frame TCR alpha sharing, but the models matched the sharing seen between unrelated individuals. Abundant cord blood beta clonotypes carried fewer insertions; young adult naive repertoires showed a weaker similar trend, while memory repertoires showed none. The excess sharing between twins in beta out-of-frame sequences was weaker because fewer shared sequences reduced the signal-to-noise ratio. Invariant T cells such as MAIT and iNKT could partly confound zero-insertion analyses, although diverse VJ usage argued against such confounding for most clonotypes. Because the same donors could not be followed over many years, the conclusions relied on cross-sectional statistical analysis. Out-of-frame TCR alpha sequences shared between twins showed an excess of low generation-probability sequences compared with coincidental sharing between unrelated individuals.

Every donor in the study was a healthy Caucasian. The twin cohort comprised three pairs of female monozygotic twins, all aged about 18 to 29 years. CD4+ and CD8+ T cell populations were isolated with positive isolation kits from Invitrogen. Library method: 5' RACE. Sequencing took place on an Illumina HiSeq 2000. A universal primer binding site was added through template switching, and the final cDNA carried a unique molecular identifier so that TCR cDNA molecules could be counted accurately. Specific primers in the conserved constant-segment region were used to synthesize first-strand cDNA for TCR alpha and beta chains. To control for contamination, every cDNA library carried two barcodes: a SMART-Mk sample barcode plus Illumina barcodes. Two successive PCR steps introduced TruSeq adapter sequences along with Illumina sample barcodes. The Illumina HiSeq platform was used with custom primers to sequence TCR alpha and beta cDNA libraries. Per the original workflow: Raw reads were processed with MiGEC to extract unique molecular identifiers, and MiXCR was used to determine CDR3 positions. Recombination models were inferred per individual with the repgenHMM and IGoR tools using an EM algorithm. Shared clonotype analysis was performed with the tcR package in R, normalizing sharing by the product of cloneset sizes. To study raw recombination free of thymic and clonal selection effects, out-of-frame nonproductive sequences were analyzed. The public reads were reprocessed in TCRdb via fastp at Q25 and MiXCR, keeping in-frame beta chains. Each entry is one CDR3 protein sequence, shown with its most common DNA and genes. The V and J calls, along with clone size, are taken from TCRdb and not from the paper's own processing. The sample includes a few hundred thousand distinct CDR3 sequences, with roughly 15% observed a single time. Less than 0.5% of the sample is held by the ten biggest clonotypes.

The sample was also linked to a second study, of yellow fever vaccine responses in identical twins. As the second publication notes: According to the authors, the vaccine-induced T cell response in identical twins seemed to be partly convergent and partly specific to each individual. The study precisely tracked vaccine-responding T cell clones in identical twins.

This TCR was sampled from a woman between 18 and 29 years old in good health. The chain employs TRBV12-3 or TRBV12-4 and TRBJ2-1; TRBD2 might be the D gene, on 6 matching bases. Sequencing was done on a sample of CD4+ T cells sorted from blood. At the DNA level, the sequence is TGTGCCAGCAGTTCCCGACTAGAAGGGCAGTTCTTC. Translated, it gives CASSSRLEGQFF.